Listed below are T cell receptor beta chains from one sample, sequenced in a study of blood T cells in healthy people across ages. Each CDR3 protein gets one entry after TCRdb re-called the 5' RACE reads with MiXCR. Of about 780,000 distinct CDR3 sequences listed, around 50% were seen once; the top ten hold around 18%. Material for sequencing was blood. Receptors originate from a man at least 80 years old in good health. The CDR3 runs from the conserved cysteine through the conserved F or W. D genes are given only for firm matches. Clone size is given for some rows only: seen once, a few or many times, or a class if the clone is expanded.

v_call: TRBV14
d_call: NA
clone_size: NA
j_call: TRBJ2-5
cdr3_aa: CASSQPSGYETQYF
cdr3_nt: TGTGCCAGCAGCCAGCCTTCAGGGTATGAGACCCAGTACTTC

v_call: TRBV5-4
d_call: TRBD2
clone_size: NA
j_call: TRBJ2-1
cdr3_aa: CASSGGGEETQFF
cdr3_nt: TGTGCCAGCAGCGGGGGAGGGGAAGAGACCCAGTTCTTC

v_call: TRBV24-1
d_call: NA
clone_size: few
j_call: TRBJ2-7
cdr3_aa: CATRGSSYEQYF
cdr3_nt: TGTGCCACTCGGGGGAGTTCCTACGAGCAGTACTTC

v_call: TRBV5-1
d_call: NA
clone_size: NA
j_call: TRBJ2-7
cdr3_aa: CASSPVTGNNYEQYF
cdr3_nt: TGCGCCAGCAGCCCCGTCACGGGGAACAACTACGAGCAGTACTTC

v_call: TRBV4-3
d_call: NA
clone_size: few
j_call: TRBJ2-3
cdr3_aa: CASSQDYAGSDTQYF
cdr3_nt: TGCGCCAGCAGCCAAGATTATGCCGGGTCAGATACGCAGTATTTT

v_call: TRBV19
d_call: TRBD1
clone_size: NA
j_call: TRBJ2-1
cdr3_aa: CASSKQGPSYNEQFF
cdr3_nt: TGTGCCAGTAGCAAACAGGGGCCCTCCTACAATGAGCAGTTCTTC

v_call: TRBV25-1
d_call: TRBD2
clone_size: NA
j_call: TRBJ2-5
cdr3_aa: CASSELGLAGANQYF
cdr3_nt: TGTGCCAGCAGTGAATTAGGACTAGCGGGGGCGAACCAGTACTTC

v_call: TRBV15
d_call: TRBD1
clone_size: NA
j_call: TRBJ2-1
cdr3_aa: CATSQGQGSYNEQFF
cdr3_nt: TGTGCCACCAGCCAGGGACAGGGTTCTTACAATGAGCAGTTCTTC

v_call: TRBV20-1
d_call: NA
clone_size: many
j_call: TRBJ2-1
cdr3_aa: CSALRRQEHYNEQFF
cdr3_nt: TGCAGTGCTCTTCGCCGACAGGAACATTACAATGAGCAGTTCTTC

v_call: TRBV5-4
d_call: NA
clone_size: few
j_call: TRBJ2-5
cdr3_aa: CASSSSGTQETQYF
cdr3_nt: TGTGCCAGCAGCTCCTCGGGAACCCAAGAGACCCAGTACTTC

v_call: TRBV4-2
d_call: TRBD1
clone_size: NA
j_call: TRBJ1-5
cdr3_aa: CASSQRDRGNQPQHF
cdr3_nt: TGTGCCAGCAGCCAACGGGACAGGGGCAATCAGCCCCAGCATTTT

v_call: TRBV28
d_call: TRBD2
clone_size: NA
j_call: TRBJ2-7
cdr3_aa: CASSLAGGLNNEQYF
cdr3_nt: TGTGCCAGCAGTTTAGCGGGAGGACTTAACAATGAGCAGTACTTC

v_call: TRBV5-1
d_call: NA
clone_size: NA
j_call: TRBJ2-7
cdr3_aa: CASSRDFPYEQYF
cdr3_nt: TGCGCCAGCAGCAGGGATTTCCCCTACGAGCAGTACTTC

v_call: TRBV4-3
d_call: TRBD1
clone_size: once
j_call: TRBJ1-1
cdr3_aa: CASSPQGAVGTEAFF
cdr3_nt: TGCGCCAGCAGCCCACAGGGGGCGGTGGGCACTGAAGCTTTCTTT

v_call: TRBV20-1
d_call: TRBD1
clone_size: many
j_call: TRBJ2-7
cdr3_aa: CSARGLRDSYEQYF
cdr3_nt: TGCAGTGCTAGAGGCCTCCGGGACAGCTACGAGCAGTACTTC